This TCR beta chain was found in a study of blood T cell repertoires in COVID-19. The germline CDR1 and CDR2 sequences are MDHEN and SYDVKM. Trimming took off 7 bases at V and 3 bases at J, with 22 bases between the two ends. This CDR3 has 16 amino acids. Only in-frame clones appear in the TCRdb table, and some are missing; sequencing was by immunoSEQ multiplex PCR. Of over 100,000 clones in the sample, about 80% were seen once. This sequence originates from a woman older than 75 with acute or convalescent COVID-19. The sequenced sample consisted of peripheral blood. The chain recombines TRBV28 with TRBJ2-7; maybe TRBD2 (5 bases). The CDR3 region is CASTSFWVGGLYEQYF. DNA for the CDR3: TGTGCCAGCACCTCTTTTTGGGTGGGCGGACTCTACGAGCAGTACTTC.